The 28 T cell receptor beta chains below all came from one sample that was sequenced in a study of blood T cell repertoires in COVID-19. The repertoire was sequenced with immunoSEQ multiplex PCR; TCRdb's copy has only in-frame clones and lacks some. The sample lists about 270,000 clones, roughly 93% occurring once. Sample: PBMCs or T cells enriched from blood (not recorded which). These receptors all stem from a woman between 35 and 50 years old with acute COVID-19.

The chain recombines TRBV6-5 with TRBJ2-3; D is possibly TRBD1 (6 bases). The CDR3 spans 11 residues. Between the trimmed V and J ends, which lost 6 bases and 8 bases, there was a span of 9 bases. CDR1 and CDR2 (germline): MNHEY, SVGAGI. In DNA form, the CDR3 reads TGTGCCAGCAGAATAGGGGGTACGCAGTATTTT. It specifies CASRIGGTQYF.

The CDR3 coding sequence is TGTGCCATTCAAAAAAGTCAGGGGAACACTGAAGCTTTCTTT. It specifies CAIQKSQGNTEAFF. The chain joins TRBV18 to TRBJ1-1, with D possibly being TRBD1 (5 bases). The CDR3 sequence is 14 residues long. Germline-derived CDR1 and CDR2 are KGHSH and LQKENI. The V end was cut by 10 bases, the J end by 1 base, with 16 bases between.

V is TRBV5-6 and J is TRBJ2-7; 8 bases are a match to TRBD1. CDR1 and CDR2 (germline): SGHDT, YYEEEE. V lost 2 bases to trimming and J lost 7 bases; unmatched junction nucleotides: 17. This CDR3 has 17 amino acids. The CDR3 sequence is CASSFRSTGQGAQEQYF. CDR3 bases: TGTGCCAGCAGCTTTCGGTCTACAGGACAGGGCGCCCAGGAGCAGTACTTC. Combining the CDR3 with reference TRBV5-6 and TRBJ2-7 gives the whole variable domain DAGVTQSPTHLIKTRGQQVTLRCSPKSGHDTVSWYQQALGQGPQFIFQYYEEEERQRGNFPDRFSGHQFPNYSSELNVNALLLGDSALYLCASSFRSTGQGAQEQYFGPGTRLTVT.

The gene calls are TRBV7-9 and TRBJ1-5; D is perhaps TRBD1 (5 bases). This CDR3 contains 15 residues. Trimming removed 5 bases from V and 4 bases from J, with 15 bases in between. CDR1 is SEHNR, CDR2 FQNEAQ, per germline (reference sequence). DNA for the CDR3: TGTGCCAGCAGCCCGGGCGACAGCGTAAATCAGCCCCAGCATTTT. It is translated as CASSPGDSVNQPQHF.

The V and J genes are TRBV6-5 and TRBJ1-3, with 8 nucleotides matching TRBD1. The CDR3 contains 15 residues. Trimming took 2 bases from V and 9 from J; bases not matched to a gene: 9. In germline, CDR1 is MNHEY, CDR2 SVGAGI. The CDR3 region has the DNA TGTGCCAGCAGTTACGGCGCAGGGGGCTCGGGCACCATATATTTT. It encodes CASSYGAGGSGTIYF.

The rearrangement links TRBV6-5 to TRBJ2-7; the D is unclear. The CDR3 consists of 11 residues. Trimming shortened V by 6 bases and J by 1 base, and 4 bases separated the two germline ends. The germline V gene encodes CDR1 MNHEY and CDR2 SVGAGI. The DNA for the CDR3 is TGTGCCAGCAGCGAGTCCTACGAGCAGTACTTC. Its protein is CASSESYEQYF.

The chain couples TRBV3-1 (or the pseudogene TRBV3-2) to TRBJ2-7; TRBD2 matches 8 bases. Germline assignment: CDR1 LGHDT and CDR2 YNNKEL (reference sequence). The ends lost 1 base at V and 2 bases at J; junction bases unmatched: 4. This CDR3 has 15 amino acids. The CDR3 spells CASSQGAGGPYEQYF. As DNA, the CDR3 is TGTGCCAGCAGCCAAGGTGCGGGGGGTCCCTACGAGCAGTACTTC.

V and J are TRBV12-3 or TRBV12-4 and TRBJ2-1, with TRBD2 as a possible D gene (7 bases). The V and J ends lost 8 bases and 6 bases respectively, with 14 bases between them. CDR3 size: 13 residues. CDR3 nucleotide sequence: TGTGCCAGCTGCCGAGGGGGGGGCAATGAGCAGTTCTTC. Translation gives CASCRGGGNEQFF.

The chain recombines TRBV10-3 with TRBJ2-1; 8 bases are shared with TRBD2. The V segment lost 6 bases and the J segment 10 bases; nucleotides outside the gene matches: 5. The V gene's germline CDR1 is ENHRY and CDR2 SYGVKD. The CDR3 runs to 12 residues. The CDR3 bases are TGTGCCATCAGCGGGGGGGCCCAAGAGCAGTTCTTC. Translated, it gives CAISGGAQEQFF.

The J gene is TRBJ1-1, the V gene TRBV27; weak D call: TRBD1 (6 bases). Germline values: CDR1 MNHEY, CDR2 SMNVEV (reference sequence). Trimming cost V 1 base and J 1 base, with 10 bases left between them. The CDR3 length is 15 residues. As DNA, the CDR3 is TGTGCCAGCAGTTTATTTGGGGGCCCGAACACTGAAGCTTTCTTT. It translates to CASSLFGGPNTEAFF.

The chain is built from TRBV7-8 and TRBJ1-6; D remains ambiguous. Per the germline V gene, CDR1 is SGHVS and CDR2 is FQNEAQ. The ends were cut back, 8 bases at V and 2 bases at J, with 13 bases in the middle. The CDR3 contains 15 residues. For the CDR3, the DNA is TGTGCCAGCTCTCTCTCACAGACCTATAATTCACCCCTCCACTTT. Translation: CASSLSQTYNSPLHF.

The chain carries TRBV30 and TRBJ1-3, with D perhaps TRBD1 (6 bases). Germline assignment: CDR1 GTSNPN and CDR2 SVGIG (reference sequence). The V end lost 7 bases, the J end lost 1 base, and 8 bases lay between the germline ends. This CDR3 comprises 12 residues. The DNA of the CDR3 is TGTGCCTCCACAGGGTCTGGAAACACCATATATTTT. It yields the protein CASTGSGNTIYF. Together with reference TRBV30 and TRBJ1-3, the CDR3 gives the full variable domain: SQTIHQWPATLVQPVGSPLSLECTVEGTSNPNLYWYRQAAGRGLQLLFYSVGIGQISSEVPQNLSASRPQDRQFILSSKKLLLSDSGFYLCASTGSGNTIYFGEGSWLTVV.

The V call is TRBV7-2, the J call TRBJ1-2, with D perhaps matching TRBD1 (5 bases). This CDR3 spans 15 amino acids. The ends were cut back, 2 bases at V and 4 bases at J, with 14 bases in the middle. Germline loops: CDR1 SGHTA, CDR2 FQGNSA. The CDR3 protein is CASSLQMGLTYGYTF. As DNA, the CDR3 is TGTGCCAGCAGCTTACAAATGGGACTGACCTATGGCTACACCTTC.

The CDR3 region is CSASRGEPNEQFF. The CDR3 DNA reads TGCAGTGCTAGTCGGGGGGAACCCAATGAGCAGTTCTTC. J is TRBJ2-1 and V is TRBV20-1; 7 bases line up with TRBD2. Germline V gene sequence: CDR1 DFQATT, CDR2 SNEGSKA (reference sequence). V shed 3 bases, J shed 6 bases, and the junction held 5 bases outside the gene matches. This CDR3 spans 13 amino acids.

The rearrangement joins TRBV19 to TRBJ2-5; possibly TRBD1 for D (5 bases). Trimming cost V 8 bases and J 5 bases, with 15 bases left between them. This CDR3 contains 13 residues. Germline V gene lookup returns CDR1 LNHDA and CDR2 SQIVND (reference sequence). This chain's CDR3 is CASRWASGETQYF. In nucleotides, the CDR3 is TGTGCCAGTCGCTGGGCGTCAGGGGAGACCCAGTACTTC. Using reference TRBV19 and TRBJ2-5 for the parts outside the CDR3, the full variable domain is DGGITQSPKYLFRKEGQNVTLSCEQNLNHDAMYWYRQDPGQGLRLIYYSQIVNDFQKGDIAEGYSVSREKKESFPLTVTSAQKNPTAFYLCASRWASGETQYFGPGTRLLVL.

The chain carries TRBV6-6 and TRBJ2-7; the D is unclear. Per the germline V gene, CDR1 is MNHNY and CDR2 is SVGAGI (reference sequence). The CDR3 totals 11 residues. The V end lost 6 bases, the J end lost 4 bases, and 7 bases lay between the germline ends. The CDR3 DNA reads as TGTGCCAGCAGCTTTTTTTACGAGCAGTACTTC. As protein: CASSFFYEQYF.

This chain links TRBV30 with TRBJ2-7; 7 nucleotides line up with TRBD1. The junction had 2 bases not matched to a gene; V was cut back by 2 bases and J by 4 bases. This CDR3 comprises 12 residues. Germline V lookup: CDR1 GTSNPN, CDR2 SVGIG (reference sequence). CDR3 sequence (DNA): TGTGCCTGGAGTTCGACAGGGTACGAGCAGTACTTC. It is translated as CAWSSTGYEQYF.

The chain links TRBV12-5 to TRBJ2-3; D may be TRBD1 (6 bases). Germline-derived CDR1 and CDR2 are LGHNT and FRNRAP. The CDR3 extends over 12 amino acids. Between the trimmed V and J ends, which lost 8 bases and 2 bases, there was a span of 8 bases. The CDR3 protein is CASRGYTDTQYF. CDR3 DNA sequence: TGTGCTAGTAGGGGGTACACAGATACGCAGTATTTT. Full variable domain (missing parts from reference TRBV12-5 and TRBJ2-3): DARVTQTPRHKVTEMGQEVTMRCQPILGHNTVFWYRQTMMQGLELLAYFRNRAPLDDSGMPKDRFSAEMPDATLATLKIQPSEPRDSAVYFCASRGYTDTQYFGPGTRLTVL.

The gene calls are TRBV18 and TRBJ2-3, with 7 bases that match TRBD2. This CDR3 spans 14 amino acids. The germline CDR1 and CDR2 sequences are KGHSH and LQKENI. Losses at the gene ends were 6 bases for V and 6 bases for J; bases not matched to a gene: 9. CDR3 in amino acids: CASSRDYGYDTQYF. The CDR3 bases are TGTGCCAGCTCTCGGGACTACGGTTACGATACGCAGTATTTT.

The CDR3 loop reads CASSSRKLGAGAFF. CDR3 sequence (DNA): TGTGCCAGCAGCTCGAGAAAATTGGGGGCAGGAGCTTTCTTT. The chain joins TRBV5-6 to TRBJ1-1; a weak D match, TRBD1 (6 bases). The CDR3 is 14 residues long. Trimming removed 3 bases from V and 10 bases from J, with 19 bases in between. From germline, CDR1 is SGHDT and CDR2 YYEEEE.

The rearrangement joins TRBV28 to TRBJ2-2, with 7 positions matching TRBD2. Germline V gene data show CDR1 as MDHEN and CDR2 as SYDVKM. CDR3 length equals 14 residues. V shed 10 bases, J shed 1 base, and the junction held 6 bases outside the gene matches. CDR3 sequence reads: CATAAGLNTGELFF. DNA for the CDR3: TGTGCCACCGCAGCGGGGCTGAACACCGGGGAGCTGTTTTTT. The full variable domain, its missing parts supplied by reference TRBV28 and TRBJ2-2, is DVKVTQSSRYLVKRTGEKVFLECVQDMDHENMFWYRQDPGLGLRLIYFSYDVKMKEKGDIPEGYSVSREKKERFSLILESASTNQTSMYLCATAAGLNTGELFFGEGSRLTVL.

The V gene is TRBV27, the J gene TRBJ2-1; unclear D gene. Trimming removed 4 bases at V and 5 bases at J, with 6 bases between. The CDR3 covers 12 residues. Germline CDR1 and CDR2: MNHEY and SMNVEV (reference sequence). CDR3 DNA: TGTGCCAGCAGTTCCCACAACAATGAGCAGTTCTTC. This codes for CASSSHNNEQFF.

The count of this clone is one. The chain uses TRBV3-1 (or the pseudogene TRBV3-2) and TRBJ2-6; TRBD1 is a possible D gene (6 bases). CDR1 is LGHDT and CDR2 is YNNKEL in the germline V gene (reference sequence). CDR3 length equals 17 residues. V was cut by 4 bases and J by 0 bases, with 13 bases left in between. CDR3 nucleotide sequence: TGTGCCAGCAGCCGCCGGGACAAAAGCTCTGGGGCCAACGTCCTGACTTTC. This sequence encodes CASSRRDKSSGANVLTF.

This clone is a singleton in its sample. V gene TRBV7-2 combines with J gene TRBJ2-6; 9 nucleotides line up with TRBD1. Germline V gives CDR1 SGHTA, CDR2 FQGNSA. The CDR3 has 16 amino acids. V shed 1 base and J 7 bases; nucleotides not matched to a gene: 5. The CDR3 region has the DNA TGTGCCAGCAGCTTAGTGTCGACAGGGGGAGCCAACGTCCTGACTTTC. The encoded protein is CASSLVSTGGANVLTF.

The chain carries TRBV29-1 and TRBJ2-1; 13 bases match TRBD2. Germline V gene lookup returns CDR1 SQVTM and CDR2 ANQGSEA. The CDR3 is 19 amino acids. The V gene end was trimmed by 7 bases and the J gene end by 0 bases; junction bases not matched to a gene: 15. The CDR3 bases are TGCAGCGCCGATGAACCCGGGACTAGCGGGACGAGCTCCTACAATGAGCAGTTCTTC. Amino acid sequence: CSADEPGTSGTSSYNEQFF.

CDR3 amino acids: CSVWTGGREQYF. The CDR3 nucleotides read TGCAGCGTCTGGACAGGGGGCCGCGAGCAGTACTTC. The gene calls are TRBV29-1 and TRBJ2-7; 11 bases match TRBD1. This CDR3 spans 12 amino acids. The junction had 4 bases not matched to a gene; V was cut back by 6 bases and J by 6 bases. Germline-derived CDR1 and CDR2 are SQVTM and ANQGSEA.

The CDR3 here is CASSVASNGYYGYTF. The CDR3 DNA follows: TGTGCCAGCAGCGTAGCTTCGAACGGTTACTATGGCTACACCTTC. J is TRBJ1-2 and V is TRBV9; no clear D gene. Trimming took 0 bases from V and 3 from J, leaving 12 bases between them. The CDR3 covers 15 residues. Looked up from germline, CDR1 is SGDLS and CDR2 is YYNGEE.

The sample holds a few counts of this clone. The rearrangement uses TRBV4-2 and TRBJ2-7, with D tentatively TRBD2 (6 bases). The V gene lost 1 base and the J gene lost 5 bases, with 15 bases spanning the gap. This CDR3 comprises 15 residues. Germline-derived CDR1 and CDR2 are LGHNA and YNFKEQ. CDR3 nucleotide sequence: TGTGCCAGCAGCCAAGTTGGAGGGAGTGCCGACGAGCAGTACTTC. It yields the protein CASSQVGGSADEQYF.